This T cell receptor beta chain comes out of a study of T-cell memory formation after mild COVID-19. The wider study: TCR clustering was largely donor specific. Notes on the study in general: Clones that contracted clustered mainly in CM and EM if CD4+ and in EMRA if CD8+. Still unconfirmed is whether the second-wave clones peaking on day 37 recognized SARS-CoV-2.

This clonotype was seen more than once but under ten times. Its specificity is unknown. V trimming: 10 bases; J trimming: 7 bases; junction bases outside the gene matches: 15. The CDR3 sequence is 15 residues long. Germline V lookup: CDR1 SEHNR, CDR2 FQNEAQ (reference sequence). TCRdb redid the calling of the 5' RACE reads with MiXCR, one entry per CDR3 protein. The table lists about 110,000 distinct CDR3 sequences, 18% of them singletons, with roughly 5.5% in the top ten. The TCR originated in a man between 18 and 29 years old who had mild COVID-19 (a few samples of this study predate the infection). Cell type and time point are not known. The chain combines TRBV7-9 with TRBJ2-2; 7 bases agree with TRBD1. Source material: PBMCs or a T cell subset sorted from them (not recorded which). The CDR3 nucleotides read TGTGCCAACCAGGGCGACAGGGAAGTAAACGGGGAGCTGTTTTTT. Translation gives CANQGDREVNGELFF.